The TCR beta chain under discussion was sequenced for a study of blood T cell repertoires in COVID-19. Study summary: Sites in the United States, Italy and Spain provided acute and convalescent COVID-19 samples.

TCRdb keeps only in-frame clones here, not all; method: immunoSEQ multiplex PCR. The sample includes 200,000 to 250,000 clones, around 90% seen only once; the top ten take more than 5.5%. The germline V and J ends were trimmed by 3 bases and 3 bases, with 8 bases remaining between them. CDR3 length: 14 amino acids. Germline assignment: CDR1 SGHAT and CDR2 FQNNGV. The sample consisted of peripheral blood. This clonotype was obtained from a man aged 55 to 69 who had recovered from COVID-19. V gene TRBV11-2 combines with J gene TRBJ2-2, with D perhaps TRBD1 (5 bases). CDR3 sequence: CASSLTDHTGELFF. CDR3 DNA sequence: TGTGCCAGCAGCTTGACAGATCACACCGGGGAGCTGTTTTTT. The variable domain in full, with the rest retrieved from reference TRBV11-2 and TRBJ2-2, is EAGVAQSPRYKIIEKRQSVAFWCNPISGHATLYWYQQILGQGPKLLIQFQNNGVVDDSQLPKDRFSAERLKGVDSTLKIQPAKLEDSAVYLCASSLTDHTGELFFGEGSRLTVL.